This T cell receptor beta chain was observed in a study of blood T cell repertoires in COVID-19. Study at large: Samples taken during acute and convalescent COVID-19 were collected in the United States, Italy and Spain. PBMCs, B-cell-depleted T cells, or T cells provided the cDNA or gDNA that made up the material.

As handled by the study authors: Cell counts per sample came from amplifying reference gene primers. Sequencing used immunoSEQ multiplex PCR; TCRdb keeps in-frame clones, though not all of them. Clone size and the V and J calls come from that table; the DNA yielded D and trimming. The sample has about 45,000 clones, 69% seen once. The CDR3 loop spans 17 amino acids. The germline gives CDR1 SGHRS, CDR2 YFSETQ. V was clipped by 0 bases and J by 2 bases, with 16 bases between them. Sequencing used peripheral blood. The chain employs TRBV5-1 and TRBJ2-3; possibly TRBD1 for D (5 bases). The TCR originated in an elderly man with acute or convalescent COVID-19. The CDR3 DNA follows: TGCGCCAGCAGCTTGGCCAACGGTGACAGAAACACAGATACGCAGTATTTT. Encoded protein: CASSLANGDRNTDTQYF.